This entry is about one T cell receptor (beta chain). The sample comes from a study of blood T cell repertoires in COVID-19. Study-level background: The analysed material was cDNA or gDNA that came from T cells, B-cell-depleted T cells, or PBMCs.

Two consecutive negative NP/OP PCR tests, clearance, or resolved symptoms defined Cohort 3 recovery. Germline loops: CDR1 SGHDT, CDR2 YYEEEE. This CDR3 region has 17 residues. The V segment lost 3 bases and the J segment 2 bases; nucleotides outside the gene matches: 6. Clones were read by immunoSEQ multiplex PCR, and TCRdb kept only the in-frame ones, dropping some. The sample lists approximately 360,000 clones, around four fifths occurring once. The V call is TRBV5-6, the J call TRBJ2-3; 13 nucleotides line up with TRBD2. This clonotype was sampled from a woman aged 45-60 years who had recovered from COVID-19. The sample was PBMCs or T cells enriched from blood (not recorded which). The CDR3 protein is CASSSGLAGAPTDTQYF. CDR3 DNA sequence: TGTGCCAGCAGCTCCGGACTAGCGGGGGCACCCACAGATACGCAGTATTTT.